This record covers a single T cell receptor (beta chain). Trimming removed 6 bases at V and 2 bases at J, with 20 bases between. Germline-derived CDR1 and CDR2 are MDHEN and SYDVKM. This CDR3 spans 17 amino acids. The data originate from a study of blood T cell repertoires in COVID-19. Across the whole study: Samples taken during acute and convalescent COVID-19 were collected in the United States, Italy and Spain. T cells, B-cell-depleted T cells, or PBMCs supplied cDNA or gDNA.

Per the study methods: The assay estimated nucleated cells by amplifying reference gene primers. Profiling relied on immunoSEQ multiplex PCR, and the TCRdb table lists in-frame clones only, not all of them. V and J calls and clone size come straight from that table; D and trimming were deduced from the DNA. The sample comprises around 60,000 clones, about 91% of which are singletons, and under 3% rests with the top ten. The source is a man aged 55 to 69 with acute or convalescent COVID-19. Material: peripheral blood. The chain uses TRBV28 and TRBJ2-1; D not certain. CDR3 in DNA: TGTGCCAGCAGCCCCACCCCCCCTGGGCAGGCCTACAATGAGCAGTTCTTC. Its translation is CASSPTPPGQAYNEQFF.